The 24 T cell receptor beta chains listed next were all sequenced from one sample in a study of cytomegalovirus exposure and HLA in healthy donors. Both 60 Vbeta primers and 13 Jbeta primers went into the PCR. The data were produced by immunoSEQ multiplex PCR, yet TCRdb's version contains in-frame clones alone and is incomplete. The sample includes fewer than 150,000 clones, over 70% of them seen just once. Sequencing input: PBMCs. These receptors were obtained from a man in his forties in good health and CMV-seropositive.

V gene TRBV11-2 combines with J gene TRBJ2-5; tentative D call: TRBD2 (6 bases). Trimming removed 2 bases from V and 4 bases from J, with 14 bases in between. The CDR3 covers 15 residues. CDR1 SGHAT and CDR2 FQNNGV come from the germline V gene. CDR3 bases: TGTGCCAGCAGCTTAATCCGGGGGTCGGGAGAGACCCAGTACTTC. Translated, it gives CASSLIRGSGETQYF.

V usage is TRBV6-6 and J usage is TRBJ2-1; TRBD2 matches at 8 bases. The CDR3 runs 14 residues. Germline loops: CDR1 MNHNY, CDR2 SVGAGI (reference sequence). V lost 2 bases to trimming and J lost 6 bases; unmatched junction nucleotides: 3. CDR3: CASSYSGGANEQFF. CDR3 nucleotides: TGTGCCAGCAGTTACAGCGGGGGTGCCAATGAGCAGTTCTTC.

The rearrangement joins TRBV30 to TRBJ1-2; D is possibly TRBD1 (5 bases). The CDR3 has 13 amino acids. V lost 4 bases and J lost 7, with 16 bases in between. Germline V gives CDR1 GTSNPN, CDR2 SVGIG (reference sequence). The CDR3 DNA sequence: TGTGCCTGGAATCGAGTCGGGGGTTTTGGCTACACCTTC. Its translation: CAWNRVGGFGYTF.

This clone has more than one count but fewer than ten. The chain has TRBV14 and TRBJ1-2; D gene ambiguous. Germline CDR1 and CDR2: SGHDN and FVKESK. The CDR3 totals 14 residues. The V and J ends lost 7 bases and 4 bases respectively, with 16 bases between them. This CDR3 is CASTTFPVFYGYTF. Here the CDR3 DNA reads TGTGCCAGCACCACCTTTCCAGTGTTCTATGGCTACACCTTC.

The genes are TRBV18 and TRBJ1-2; unclear D gene. This CDR3 spans 15 amino acids. Trimming pared 3 bases from V and 7 bases from J, leaving 18 bases between. CDR1 KGHSH and CDR2 LQKENI come from the germline V gene. CDR3 sequence: CASSPIREGGIGYTF. CDR3 nucleotides: TGTGCCAGCTCACCGATCCGGGAAGGAGGGATTGGCTACACCTTC.

V and J are TRBV5-1 and TRBJ2-7; no definite D call. Per germline, CDR1 SGHRS and CDR2 YFSETQ. CDR3 length equals 14 residues. Trimming shortened V by 2 bases and J by 3 bases, and 12 bases separated the two germline ends. As DNA, the CDR3 is TGCGCCAGCAGCTTTCGCAGTCCTTTCTACGAGCAGTACTTC. Protein sequence: CASSFRSPFYEQYF.

The genes are TRBV27 and TRBJ2-2, with TRBD1 as a possible D gene (6 bases). Trimming cost V 3 bases and J 2 bases, with 7 bases left between them. CDR3 length: 14 residues. The germline CDR1 and CDR2 sequences are MNHEY and SMNVEV (reference sequence). The CDR3 sequence: CASSLGQNTGELFF. CDR3 nucleotide sequence: TGTGCCAGCAGTTTGGGACAAAACACCGGGGAGCTGTTTTTT.

The CDR3 bases are TGTGCCAGCAGTTTATTGGGCGGGAGTAATTCACCCCTCCACTTT. Translation: CASSLLGGSNSPLHF. The J gene is TRBJ1-6, the V gene TRBV28; D ambiguous. The V and J ends lost 1 base and 6 bases respectively, with 10 bases between them. Germline CDR1 reads MDHEN; CDR2 reads SYDVKM. The CDR3 runs to 15 residues.

This clone was found a few times. The chain recombines TRBV2 with TRBJ2-7, with a weak D call TRBD1 (6 bases). The length of the CDR3 is 14 residues. Trimming removed 2 bases from V and 3 bases from J, with 11 bases in between. CDR1 SNHLY and CDR2 FYNNEI come from the germline V gene. In DNA, the CDR3 is TGTGCCAGCAGTGAAATGCTCAGGGGCTACGAGCAGTACTTC. This encodes CASSEMLRGYEQYF.

The V call is TRBV4-1, the J call TRBJ2-3; D perhaps matches TRBD1 (6 bases). CDR1 and CDR2 from the germline V gene are MGHRA and YSYEKL. Trimming took 1 base from V and 7 from J, leaving 18 bases between them. This CDR3 has 16 residues. The CDR3 loop reads CASSQGRQEVSYTQYF. The CDR3 nucleotides read TGCGCCAGCAGCCAAGGACGACAGGAGGTGAGCTATACGCAGTATTTT.

V gene TRBV7-8 combines with J gene TRBJ1-6; 8 positions agree with TRBD1. The ends lost 1 base at V and 5 bases at J; junction bases unmatched: 7. There are 17 residues in the CDR3. The germline CDR1 and CDR2 sequences are SGHVS and FQNEAQ. The CDR3 region is CASSLVTGAPNNSPLHF. In DNA form, the CDR3 reads TGTGCCAGCAGCTTAGTGACAGGGGCACCCAATAATTCACCCCTCCACTTT. The whole variable domain, filled in from reference TRBV7-8 and TRBJ1-6, reads GAGVSQSPRYKVAKRGQDVALRCDPISGHVSLFWYQQALGQGPEFLTYFQNEAQLDKSGLPSDRFFAERPEGSVSTLKIQRTQQEDSAVYLCASSLVTGAPNNSPLHFGNGTRLTVT.

V gene TRBV19 combines with J gene TRBJ1-5; D not certain. The germline CDR1 and CDR2 sequences are LNHDA and SQIVND (reference sequence). The length of the CDR3 is 14 residues. Trimming cost V 1 base and J 5 bases, with 9 bases left between them. The CDR3 region has the DNA TGTGCCAGTAGTATAGGGAGAGGAGATCAGCCCCAGCATTTT. The encoded protein is CASSIGRGDQPQHF.

V and J are TRBV7-2 and TRBJ1-5; TRBD1 matches 8 bases. The CDR3 sequence is 15 residues long. J lost 5 bases, V lost 5 bases, and 8 bases had no gene match. In germline, CDR1 is SGHTA, CDR2 FQGNSA. The CDR3 DNA reads TGTGCCAGCAGCCCCGGGACAGGTTCTTATCAGCCCCAGCATTTT. Amino acid sequence: CASSPGTGSYQPQHF. The variable domain in full, completed from reference TRBV7-2 and TRBJ1-5, reads GAGVSQSPSNKVTEKGKDVELRCDPISGHTALYWYRQSLGQGLEFLIYFQGNSAPDKSGLPSDRFSAERTGGSVSTLTIQRTQQEDSAVYLCASSPGTGSYQPQHFGDGTRLSIL.

In its sample, this clone was seen once. The chain employs TRBV18 and TRBJ1-1; D is possibly TRBD1 (6 bases). Germline V CDR1 and CDR2: KGHSH, LQKENI. This CDR3 is built from 14 residues. Trimming removed 4 bases from V and 0 bases from J, with 9 bases in between. This chain's CDR3 is CASSLDRLNTEAFF. The CDR3 bases are TGTGCCAGCTCACTGGACAGACTGAACACTGAAGCTTTCTTT.

V usage is TRBV15 and J usage is TRBJ2-5; the D gene is possibly TRBD1 (5 bases). This CDR3 is built from 18 residues. Germline-derived CDR1 and CDR2 are LNHNV and YYDKDF (reference sequence). V lost 0 bases to trimming and J lost 1 base, with 18 bases between them. CDR3 sequence reads: CATSRELLGGAVQETQYF. For the CDR3, the DNA is TGTGCCACCAGCAGAGAACTTCTAGGTGGGGCAGTCCAAGAGACCCAGTACTTC.

The CDR3 spells CASSLRWGGNQPQHF. CDR3 nucleotide sequence: TGTGCCAGCAGTTTAAGGTGGGGCGGCAATCAGCCCCAGCATTTT. This chain connects TRBV27 to TRBJ1-5; the D gene is possibly TRBD1 (5 bases). V lost 2 bases and J lost 2, with 10 bases in between. Germline values: CDR1 MNHEY, CDR2 SMNVEV (reference sequence). The CDR3 contains 15 residues.

The V and J genes are TRBV29-1 and TRBJ1-2; 8 bases are a match to TRBD1. The germline V gene encodes CDR1 SQVTM and CDR2 ANQGSEA. The V gene end was trimmed by 1 base and the J gene end by 1 base; junction bases not matched to a gene: 11. The CDR3 is made up of 17 amino acids. The CDR3 region has the DNA TGCAGCGTTGAAGGAGGGGAGGCAGGGGGCCTTAACTATGGCTACACCTTC. Its protein is CSVEGGEAGGLNYGYTF.

This clone showed up just once. V and J are TRBV13 and TRBJ1-1; a weak D match, TRBD1 (5 bases). The V gene lost 1 base and the J gene lost 1 base, with 7 bases spanning the gap. The germline V gene has CDR1 PRHDT and CDR2 FYEKMQ (reference sequence). This CDR3 is built from 14 residues. CDR3 in DNA: TGTGCCAGCAGCTTAGTGGGGCAGAACACTGAAGCTTTCTTT. This gives the protein CASSLVGQNTEAFF.

This rearrangement joins TRBV7-2 to TRBJ2-1; the D gene is possibly TRBD2 (5 bases). This CDR3 spans 16 amino acids. V lost 7 bases, J lost 1 base, and 17 bases lay in between. The germline CDR1 and CDR2 sequences are SGHTA and FQGNSA. The DNA of the CDR3 is TGTGCCAGCACCCTAACTAGGACTGTTTCCTACAATGAGCAGTTCTTC. Its protein product is CASTLTRTVSYNEQFF.

This clone appeared once. The V and J genes are TRBV30 and TRBJ1-5; the match to TRBD1 covers 9 bases. Germline CDR1 GTSNPN, CDR2 SVGIG (reference sequence). V gave up 3 bases and J gave up 6 bases; unmatched junction bases: 6. CDR3 length equals 14 residues. DNA of the CDR3: TGTGCCTGGAGCCAGACAGGGGGTATTCAGCCCCAGCATTTT. This translates into CAWSQTGGIQPQHF.

The chain recombines TRBV23-1 with TRBJ2-7; 9 bases agree with TRBD1. TRBV23-1 qualifies as an ORF whose function is uncertain. CDR3 length: 21 amino acids. The V and J ends lost 11 bases and 3 bases, in that order; junction bases with no gene match: 32. CDR3 in DNA: TGCGCCCCCAGGGGGACAGGGTCCAGCTCTAGGGCAAAAACGATAAACTACGAGCAGTACTTC. Amino acid sequence: CAPRGTGSSSRAKTINYEQYF.

This chain joins TRBV16 and TRBJ1-2; D is unclear. The V end was cut by 3 bases, the J end by 4 bases, with 15 bases between. The length of the CDR3 is 15 residues. Germline lookup yields CDR1 KGHSY and CDR2 FQNENV. The CDR3 sequence is CASSHDQGWAYGYTF. CDR3 DNA sequence: TGTGCCAGCAGCCACGACCAAGGTTGGGCCTATGGCTACACCTTC. The variable domain in full, with the rest retrieved from reference TRBV16 and TRBJ1-2, is GEEVAQTPKHLVRGEGQKAKLYCAPIKGHSYVFWYQQVLKNEFKFLISFQNENVFDETGMPKERFSAKCLPNSPCSLEIQATKLEDSAVYFCASSHDQGWAYGYTFGSGTRLTVV.

This clone was counted a few times. The chain employs TRBV7-9 and TRBJ2-7; 13 bases are shared with TRBD2. Germline V gene sequence: CDR1 SEHNR, CDR2 FQNEAQ (reference sequence). Germline trimming cut 5 bases from V and 3 bases from J; bases unmatched to any gene: 10. This CDR3 has 17 residues. The CDR3 nucleotides are TGTGCCAGCAGCCCGACTAGCGGGGGGAGCTTGGACTACGAGCAGTACTTC. Translated: CASSPTSGGSLDYEQYF. Full variable domain (rest looked up from reference TRBV7-9 and TRBJ2-7): DTGVSQNPRHKITKRGQNVTFRCDPISEHNRLYWYRQTLGQGPEFLTYFQNEAQLEKSRLLSDRFSAERPKGSFSTLEIQRTEQGDSAMYLCASSPTSGGSLDYEQYFGPGTRLTVT.

The chain recombines TRBV16 with TRBJ2-7; the match to TRBD2 covers 13 bases. Germline values: CDR1 KGHSY, CDR2 FQNENV. V dropped 2 bases and J dropped 0; count of bases not matched to a gene: 4. The CDR3 runs 17 residues. The CDR3 bases are TGTGCCAGCAGCCAAGGGACTAGCGGGGAGAGCTCCTACGAGCAGTACTTC. The encoded protein is CASSQGTSGESSYEQYF. Combining the CDR3 with reference TRBV16 and TRBJ2-7 gives the whole variable domain GEEVAQTPKHLVRGEGQKAKLYCAPIKGHSYVFWYQQVLKNEFKFLISFQNENVFDETGMPKERFSAKCLPNSPCSLEIQATKLEDSAVYFCASSQGTSGESSYEQYFGPGTRLTVT.